One sample yielded the 25 T cell receptor beta chains listed below, sequenced in a study of beta chain features in type 1 diabetes. Study-wide results and caveats: Shorter TCRB CDR3s, moderately but significantly so, were found in Type 1 diabetes patients in all four CD4+ subsets.

Reverse transcription of all isolated RNA meant that expressed TCRB transcripts were sequenced. Assay: immunoSEQ multiplex PCR; the TCRdb copy retains only in-frame clones and omits some. The sample includes about 700,000 clones, around an eighth seen only once; the top ten take approximately 0.02%. These receptors lack a known antigen. Sequenced sample: naive CD4+ T cells from blood. The receptors come from a man between 18 and 35 years old with type 1 diabetes.

With respect to this clone: This sample also contains other DNA sequences that code for the same CDR3. The chain recombines TRBV30 with TRBJ2-7; D could derive from TRBD1 or TRBD2 (5 bases each). The CDR3 runs to 11 residues. Germline CDR1 reads GTSNPN; CDR2 reads SVGIG (reference sequence). V gave up 4 bases and J gave up 3 bases, with 7 bases separating them. CDR3 residues: CAWTGGYEQYF. Here the CDR3 DNA reads TGTGCCTGGACTGGGGGCTACGAGCAGTACTTC.

Points on this clone: The same CDR3 also results from other DNA sequences found in this sample. This chain joins TRBV15 and TRBJ2-3; the match to TRBD2 covers 12 bases. The V gene end was trimmed by 1 base and the J gene end by 6 bases; junction bases not matched to a gene: 5. The length of the CDR3 is 16 residues. Germline assignment: CDR1 LNHNV and CDR2 YYDKDF (reference sequence). CDR3 residues: CATSRGTSGGPDTQYF. DNA of the CDR3: TGTGCCACCAGCAGAGGTACTAGCGGGGGGCCCGATACGCAGTATTTT. Using reference TRBV15 and TRBJ2-3 for the parts outside the CDR3, the full variable domain is DAMVIQNPRYQVTQFGKPVTLSCSQTLNHNVMYWYQQKSSQAPKLLFHYYDKDFNNEADTPDNFQSRRPNTSFCFLDIRSPGLGDTAMYLCATSRGTSGGPDTQYFGPGTRLTVL.

This clone was recorded a few times. Other nucleotide sequences from this sample produce the same CDR3. The chain is built from TRBV20-1 and TRBJ2-5; possibly TRBD1 for D (5 bases). The germline gives CDR1 DFQATT, CDR2 SNEGSKA (reference sequence). The V and J ends lost 5 bases and 5 bases respectively, with 9 bases between them. CDR3 size: 11 residues. CDR3: CSAPPGETQYF. CDR3 DNA: TGCAGTGCTCCCCCAGGGGAGACCCAGTACTTC.

The chain is built from TRBV6-1 and TRBJ2-7; 9 bases agree with TRBD1. This CDR3 has 16 amino acids. Germline CDR1 and CDR2: MNHNS and SASEGT. The V segment lost 3 bases and the J segment 0 bases; nucleotides outside the gene matches: 6. This chain's CDR3 is CASSDPGQGSSYEQYF. The CDR3 bases are TGTGCCAGCAGTGACCCGGGACAGGGCTCCTCCTACGAGCAGTACTTC.

The chain carries TRBV2 and TRBJ1-2; D ambiguous. Trimming stripped 3 bases from V and 7 bases from J, with 15 bases between. The CDR3 is made up of 14 amino acids. Germline V gives CDR1 SNHLY, CDR2 FYNNEI. CDR3 sequence (DNA): TGTGCCAGCAGTGATGCTGCAGAAAGGTCTGGCTACACCTTC. As protein: CASSDAAERSGYTF.

The V gene is TRBV28, the J gene TRBJ1-4; D perhaps matches TRBD1 (6 bases). Trimming cost V 8 bases and J 8 bases, with 18 bases left between them. Germline V gene data show CDR1 as MDHEN and CDR2 as SYDVKM. The CDR3 covers 14 residues. The CDR3 DNA reads as TGTGCCAGCTTTAGGGGCAGGGGAGCGGAAAAACTGTTTTTT. Amino acid sequence: CASFRGRGAEKLFF. Supplemented by reference TRBV28 and TRBJ1-4, the full variable domain reads DVKVTQSSRYLVKRTGEKVFLECVQDMDHENMFWYRQDPGLGLRLIYFSYDVKMKEKGDIPEGYSVSREKKERFSLILESASTNQTSMYLCASFRGRGAEKLFFGSGTQLSVL.

This clone has a handful of counts. The chain recombines TRBV30 with TRBJ1-6; 7 bases map to TRBD1. V was pared by 0 bases and J by 9 bases, with 8 bases of the junction left unmatched. CDR1 is GTSNPN, CDR2 SVGIG, per germline (reference sequence). This CDR3 has 15 amino acids. The CDR3 DNA follows: TGTGCCTGGAGTGTTACAGGGGTGATTGGTTCACCCCTCCACTTT. It translates to CAWSVTGVIGSPLHF.

This clone showed up just a few times. J is TRBJ2-7 and V is TRBV4-2, with 7 bases identical to TRBD1. The CDR3 runs to 18 residues. Germline CDR1 reads LGHNA; CDR2 reads YNFKEQ. The ends lost 0 bases at V and 8 bases at J; junction bases unmatched: 19. This CDR3 reads CASSQDGPGGPLNVQQYF. Here the CDR3 DNA reads TGTGCCAGCAGCCAAGATGGCCCAGGGGGACCCCTAAACGTGCAGCAGTACTTC.

This clone was found a few times. This chain joins TRBV27 and TRBJ2-7; the D gene is possibly TRBD2 (6 bases). Germline-derived CDR1 and CDR2 are MNHEY and SMNVEV (reference sequence). The CDR3 loop spans 15 amino acids. V was cut by 5 bases and J by 5 bases, with 19 bases left in between. Here the CDR3 DNA reads TGTGCCAGCAGTCCCCTGTGGAGGGTTCAAGACGAGCAGTACTTC. This codes for CASSPLWRVQDEQYF.

The chain employs TRBV2 and TRBJ1-1, with D perhaps TRBD1 (5 bases). The germline CDR1 and CDR2 sequences are SNHLY and FYNNEI. The CDR3 is made up of 14 amino acids. Trimming stripped 2 bases from V and 5 bases from J, with 12 bases between. Here the CDR3 DNA reads TGTGCCAGCAGTGAACCGGGCCCAGGGACTGAAGCTTTCTTT. Its protein is CASSEPGPGTEAFF.

This clone was recorded only once. The rearrangement joins TRBV2 to TRBJ1-2, with a possible D match to TRBD1 (5 bases). The germline V gene has CDR1 SNHLY and CDR2 FYNNEI. Trimming stripped 6 bases from V and 0 bases from J, with 8 bases between. The CDR3 contains 13 residues. The DNA of the CDR3 is TGTGCCAGCAGGCCACAGGCTAACTATGGCTACACCTTC. Its translation is CASRPQANYGYTF.

This clone has more than one count but fewer than ten. The J gene is TRBJ1-1, the V gene TRBV7-8, with TRBD1 matching 8 bases. Germline V gene sequence: CDR1 SGHVS, CDR2 FQNEAQ. The CDR3 contains 14 residues. Trimming removed 3 bases from V and 5 bases from J; junction bases left unmatched: 5. The CDR3 loop is CASSFGQGRTEAFF. CDR3 sequence (DNA): TGTGCCAGCAGCTTTGGACAGGGTCGGACTGAAGCTTTCTTT. The variable domain in full, with the rest retrieved from reference TRBV7-8 and TRBJ1-1, is GAGVSQSPRYKVAKRGQDVALRCDPISGHVSLFWYQQALGQGPEFLTYFQNEAQLDKSGLPSDRFFAERPEGSVSTLKIQRTQQEDSAVYLCASSFGQGRTEAFFGQGTRLTVV.

The gene calls are TRBV29-1 and TRBJ1-1, with 10 bases matching TRBD1. Trimming cost V 6 bases and J 5 bases; bases outside gene matches: 9. The CDR3 contains 14 residues. CDR1 SQVTM and CDR2 ANQGSEA come from the germline V gene. The CDR3 protein is CSVNPGQGRTEAFF. CDR3 coding DNA: TGCAGCGTCAATCCGGGACAGGGGAGGACTGAAGCTTTCTTT. The full variable domain, with the rest looked up from reference TRBV29-1 and TRBJ1-1, is SAVISQKPSRDICQRGTSLTIQCQVDSQVTMMFWYRQQPGQSLTLIATANQGSEATYESGFVIDKFPISRPNLTFSTLTVSNMSPEDSSIYLCSVNPGQGRTEAFFGQGTRLTVV.

This clone turned up a few times. The chain joins TRBV6-5 to TRBJ2-3, with TRBD1 identical over 9 bases. V gave up 6 bases and J gave up 3 bases; unmatched junction bases: 7. There are 15 residues in the CDR3. Germline CDR1 is MNHEY and CDR2 is SVGAGI. For the CDR3, the DNA is TGTGCCAGCAGGACTCCGGGACAGGGAACAGATACGCAGTATTTT. Translation gives CASRTPGQGTDTQYF.

There are a few counts of this clone. The chain has TRBV6-7 and TRBJ2-7; weak D call: TRBD1 (6 bases). TRBV6-7 belongs to the ORF category, with a function that is uncertain. Deletions cut 0 bases from V and 4 bases from J, with 19 bases between. This CDR3 contains 17 residues. The CDR3 DNA sequence: TGTGCCAGCAGTTACTCGAAGGACAGACCTAGTATGTACGAGCAGTACTTC. The encoded protein is CASSYSKDRPSMYEQYF.

This clone has more than one count but fewer than ten. This chain joins TRBV4-1 and TRBJ2-7, with no clear D. V lost 1 base and J lost 3, with 16 bases in between. CDR1 is MGHRA, CDR2 YSYEKL, per germline. This CDR3 has 16 amino acids. The CDR3 spells CASSQAPVDISYEQYF. CDR3 nucleotide sequence: TGCGCCAGCAGCCAAGCCCCGGTCGACATTAGCTACGAGCAGTACTTC.

The chain is built from TRBV5-1 and TRBJ2-1; TRBD1 agrees at 8 bases. The J segment lost 9 bases and the V segment lost 4 bases, leaving 3 bases of the junction unmatched. CDR3 size: 12 residues. Germline loops: CDR1 SGHRS, CDR2 YFSETQ. The CDR3 protein is CASSQDRAEQFF. The CDR3 nucleotides read TGCGCCAGCAGCCAGGACAGGGCTGAGCAGTTCTTC.

This chain links TRBV5-1 with TRBJ2-1, with a weak D call TRBD1 (7 bases). This CDR3 spans 12 amino acids. V gave up 7 bases and J gave up 5 bases, with 10 bases separating them. The germline CDR1 and CDR2 sequences are SGHRS and YFSETQ. The CDR3 protein is CASGGTDNEQFF. As DNA, the CDR3 is TGCGCCAGCGGAGGGACAGACAATGAGCAGTTCTTC.

J is TRBJ1-4 and V is TRBV7-9; 10 bases agree with TRBD1. This CDR3 has 15 amino acids. With V trimmed by 4 bases and J by 6 bases, 5 bases remained unmatched. Germline CDR1 is SEHNR and CDR2 is FQNEAQ (reference sequence). The chain's CDR3 is CASSSRQGADEKLFF. The CDR3 region has the DNA TGTGCCAGCAGCTCCCGACAGGGGGCAGATGAAAAACTGTTTTTT. Full variable domain (remainder filled in from reference TRBV7-9 and TRBJ1-4): DTGVSQNPRHKITKRGQNVTFRCDPISEHNRLYWYRQTLGQGPEFLTYFQNEAQLEKSRLLSDRFSAERPKGSFSTLEIQRTEQGDSAMYLCASSSRQGADEKLFFGSGTQLSVL.

V and J are TRBV23-1 and TRBJ1-2; D perhaps matches TRBD1 (6 bases). TRBV23-1 falls under the ORF class, with uncertain function. The CDR3 has 15 amino acids. The germline V and J ends were trimmed by 4 bases and 7 bases, with 19 bases remaining between them. The CDR3 region has the DNA TGCGCCAGCAGTCTTCCTAGGGGGGTCCTTAGTGGCTACACCTTC. Its translation is CASSLPRGVLSGYTF.

This clone turned up a few times. The chain links TRBV10-3 to TRBJ1-1; maybe TRBD1 (6 bases). Germline CDR1 reads ENHRY; CDR2 reads SYGVKD. The CDR3 loop spans 12 amino acids. V lost 7 bases and J lost 7, with 13 bases in between. The CDR3 coding sequence is TGTGCCATCAATACGGGGGCGAATGAAGCTTTCTTT. As protein: CAINTGANEAFF.

This clone was seen only a few times. The chain links TRBV6-5 to TRBJ1-2, with 7 bases lining up with TRBD1. V was clipped by 0 bases and J by 5 bases; unmatched bases: 3. CDR1 MNHEY and CDR2 SVGAGI come from the germline V gene. The CDR3 runs 14 residues. The CDR3 spells CASSYSGDRYGYTF. The CDR3, as DNA: TGTGCCAGCAGTTACTCAGGGGACAGATATGGCTACACCTTC.

This clone was detected only a few times. The chain has TRBV5-1 and TRBJ1-2, with D perhaps TRBD1 (5 bases). Germline V gene lookup returns CDR1 SGHRS and CDR2 YFSETQ. The ends were cut back, 4 bases at V and 7 bases at J, with 14 bases in the middle. The CDR3 length is 13 residues. The CDR3 sequence: CASSRDLYTGYTF. As DNA, the CDR3 is TGCGCCAGCAGCCGGGACCTTTACACTGGCTACACCTTC.

This clone was observed a handful of times. The DNA of the CDR3 is TGTGCCTGGAGTTTGGGTTCACCCCTCCACTTT. Translated, it gives CAWSLGSPLHF. V usage is TRBV30 and J usage is TRBJ1-6; no firm D call. Trimming stripped 2 bases from V and 9 bases from J, with 5 bases between. This CDR3 is built from 11 residues. In germline, CDR1 is GTSNPN, CDR2 SVGIG (reference sequence).

V and J are TRBV6-6 and TRBJ1-5; 8 nucleotides align to TRBD1. The ends lost 6 bases at V and 4 bases at J; junction bases unmatched: 8. CDR1 MNHNY and CDR2 SVGAGI come from the germline V gene (reference sequence). The CDR3 has 15 residues. This chain's CDR3 is CASRHGQGWNQPQHF. CDR3 nucleotide sequence: TGTGCCAGCAGACACGGACAGGGTTGGAATCAGCCCCAGCATTTT.